A single sample is the source of the 18 T cell receptor beta chains below, sequenced in a study of blood T cell repertoires in COVID-19. Profiled with immunoSEQ multiplex PCR; TCRdb holds only in-frame clones, not every one. The table includes over 400,000 clones, approximately 91% detected once. The sample taken for sequencing was peripheral blood. Receptor source: a woman aged 50 to 65 with COVID-19, enrolled during active disease.

The chain employs TRBV20-1 and TRBJ2-7; perhaps TRBD2 as D (5 bases). CDR1 is DFQATT and CDR2 is SNEGSKA in the germline V gene (reference sequence). The ends were cut back, 3 bases at V and 3 bases at J, with 9 bases in the middle. CDR3 length: 12 residues. The CDR3 spells CSASQRSYEQYF. CDR3 nucleotide sequence: TGCAGTGCTAGTCAGCGGAGCTACGAGCAGTACTTC.

The chain couples TRBV2 to TRBJ2-3; 9 bases are shared with TRBD1. The length of the CDR3 is 13 residues. Germline V gene lookup returns CDR1 SNHLY and CDR2 FYNNEI. The V gene end was trimmed by 8 bases and the J gene end by 3 bases; junction bases not matched to a gene: 3. CDR3 region: CASQTGGTDTQYF. Here the CDR3 DNA reads TGTGCCAGCCAGACAGGGGGTACAGATACGCAGTATTTT.

This chain joins TRBV7-2 and TRBJ2-7; 14 bases line up with TRBD2. The CDR3 consists of 15 residues. The germline V gene has CDR1 SGHTA and CDR2 FQGNSA. J was trimmed by 3 bases and V by 5 bases; bases with no gene match: 3. The CDR3 sequence: CASSQGLAGGYEQYF. DNA for the CDR3: TGTGCCAGCAGCCAAGGACTAGCGGGGGGCTACGAGCAGTACTTC.

This clone has a handful of counts. The V and J genes are TRBV6-5 and TRBJ1-1; D unresolved. V shed 5 bases and J shed 5 bases, with 15 bases lying between them. CDR1 and CDR2 from the germline V gene are MNHEY and SVGAGI. The CDR3 contains 14 residues. The CDR3 sequence is CASSTGFSGTEAFF. The CDR3 bases are TGTGCCAGCAGTACGGGGTTCTCGGGGACTGAAGCTTTCTTT.

The chain links TRBV7-9 to TRBJ2-7; 12 bases line up with TRBD1. Per germline, CDR1 SEHNR and CDR2 FQNEAQ (reference sequence). This CDR3 region has 15 residues. V dropped 4 bases and J dropped 4; count of bases not matched to a gene: 5. The CDR3 here is CASSSWDRGQYEQYF. Written as DNA, the CDR3 is TGTGCCAGCAGCTCCTGGGACAGGGGGCAGTACGAGCAGTACTTC.

The J gene is TRBJ2-2, the V gene TRBV27; TRBD1 matches 8 bases. This CDR3 is 15 amino acids long. Germline loops: CDR1 MNHEY, CDR2 SMNVEV (reference sequence). The junction had 9 bases not matched to a gene; V was cut back by 7 bases and J by 5 bases. DNA of the CDR3: TGTGCCAGCACCTTTGGACAGGGAGGAACCGGGGAGCTGTTTTTT. This codes for CASTFGQGGTGELFF.

The chain carries TRBV25-1 and TRBJ1-1; 8 bases map to TRBD1. Germline loops: CDR1 MGHDK, CDR2 SYGVNS. This CDR3 region has 13 residues. Trimming took 6 bases from V and 5 from J; bases not matched to a gene: 5. CDR3 nucleotides: TGTGCCAGCAGGGACAGGGAGTGGACTGAAGCTTTCTTT. As protein: CASRDREWTEAFF.

This rearrangement joins TRBV7-7 to TRBJ2-5; tentative D call: TRBD2 (6 bases). The CDR3 extends over 13 amino acids. Germline-derived CDR1 and CDR2 are SSHAT and FNYEAQ (reference sequence). The V end lost 5 bases, the J end lost 9 bases, and 16 bases lay between the germline ends. The CDR3 protein is CASSPKLAWAQYF. The CDR3 region has the DNA TGTGCCAGCAGCCCAAAACTAGCATGGGCCCAGTACTTC.

The V and J genes are TRBV10-3 and TRBJ2-3; TRBD2 agrees at 13 bases. V lost 7 bases to trimming and J lost 2 bases; unmatched junction nucleotides: 6. Germline V lookup: CDR1 ENHRY, CDR2 SYGVKD. The CDR3 contains 16 residues. DNA of the CDR3: TGTGCCATCACCCGACTAGCGGGGGGTTCCACAGATACGCAGTATTTT. This sequence encodes CAITRLAGGSTDTQYF.

Turning to this clone: Other DNA variants within this sample encode the same CDR3. The rearrangement uses TRBV5-1 and TRBJ2-7; TRBD2 is a possible D gene (6 bases). The CDR3 runs 14 residues. Trimming removed 0 bases from V and 3 bases from J, with 10 bases in between. Germline CDR1 SGHRS, CDR2 YFSETQ. The CDR3 loop reads CASSLVGGSYEQYF. The CDR3 bases are TGCGCCAGCAGCTTGGTGGGGGGAAGCTACGAGCAGTACTTC.

This clone has a single count. The CDR3 coding sequence is TGTGCCAACGCCCTCGAACTGAACACCGGGGAGCTGTTTTTT. Translating it yields CANALELNTGELFF. This chain uses TRBV10-3 with TRBJ2-2; D remains ambiguous. Deletions cut 10 bases from V and 1 base from J, with 13 bases between. The CDR3 loop spans 14 amino acids. Germline-derived CDR1 and CDR2 are ENHRY and SYGVKD.

The V and J genes are TRBV10-2 and TRBJ1-1; D not certain. The germline V gene encodes CDR1 WSHSY and CDR2 SAAADI. The V end was cut by 1 base, the J end by 8 bases, with 5 bases between. The CDR3 runs 11 residues. The CDR3 region has the DNA TGCGCCAGCAGTGAGTTACAGGAAGCTTTCTTT. It encodes CASSELQEAFF.

The gene calls are TRBV29-1 and TRBJ1-2; 9 bases are shared with TRBD1. Germline lookup yields CDR1 SQVTM and CDR2 ANQGSEA. The CDR3 loop spans 13 amino acids. V gave up 7 bases and J gave up 4 bases; unmatched junction bases: 7. The CDR3 sequence: CSATGGETYGYTF. CDR3 in DNA: TGCAGCGCCACAGGGGGCGAGACCTATGGCTACACCTTC.

The V gene is TRBV6-5, the J gene TRBJ2-1; 9 nucleotides line up with TRBD1. Trimming at V came to 5 bases and at J to 4 bases, leaving 6 bases not matched to a gene. The germline V gene has CDR1 MNHEY and CDR2 SVGAGI. The CDR3 runs to 15 residues. CDR3 nucleotide sequence: TGTGCCAGCAGTCCCGGGACAGGGCCTTACAATGAGCAGTTCTTC. Translated, it gives CASSPGTGPYNEQFF.

This sequence joins TRBV6-5 and TRBJ1-1; 9 bases align to TRBD1. After removal of 7 bases from V and 0 bases from J, the junction contained 6 bases not matched to a gene. The germline V gene encodes CDR1 MNHEY and CDR2 SVGAGI. The CDR3 consists of 15 residues. The CDR3 sequence: CASNRGPPMNTEAFF. The CDR3 nucleotides are TGTGCCAGCAACAGGGGGCCACCTATGAACACTGAAGCTTTCTTT.

The genes are TRBV6-5 and TRBJ1-3; no clear D. Trimming took 10 bases from V and 0 from J, leaving 16 bases between them. Germline CDR1 and CDR2: MNHEY and SVGAGI. The CDR3 is 15 amino acids. The CDR3 nucleotides read TGTGCCACCCAACGGGTGGCGCGCTCTGGAAACACCATATATTTT. Encoded protein: CATQRVARSGNTIYF.

This clone was counted a few times. This chain connects TRBV5-1 to TRBJ1-4; 8 bases are shared with TRBD1. V lost 3 bases and J lost 12; bases outside the gene matches: 7. The CDR3 extends over 13 amino acids. Germline CDR1 SGHRS, CDR2 YFSETQ. CDR3 sequence (DNA): TGCGCCAGCAGCTCCCGACAGGGGAGTGAACTGTTTTTT. It is translated as CASSSRQGSELFF.

The chain uses TRBV7-3 and TRBJ1-2; 7 nucleotides match TRBD1. V shed 5 bases and J 3 bases; nucleotides not matched to a gene: 6. Germline V lookup: CDR1 SGHTA, CDR2 FQGTGA. The CDR3 runs 14 residues. The CDR3 here is CASSPTGTDYGYTF. For the CDR3, the DNA is TGTGCCAGCAGCCCCACCGGGACAGACTATGGCTACACCTTC. Combining the CDR3 with reference TRBV7-3 and TRBJ1-2 gives the whole variable domain GAGVSQTPSNKVTEKGKYVELRCDPISGHTALYWYRQSLGQGPEFLIYFQGTGAADDSGLPNDRFFAVRPEGSVSTLKIQRTERGDSAVYLCASSPTGTDYGYTFGSGTRLTVV.